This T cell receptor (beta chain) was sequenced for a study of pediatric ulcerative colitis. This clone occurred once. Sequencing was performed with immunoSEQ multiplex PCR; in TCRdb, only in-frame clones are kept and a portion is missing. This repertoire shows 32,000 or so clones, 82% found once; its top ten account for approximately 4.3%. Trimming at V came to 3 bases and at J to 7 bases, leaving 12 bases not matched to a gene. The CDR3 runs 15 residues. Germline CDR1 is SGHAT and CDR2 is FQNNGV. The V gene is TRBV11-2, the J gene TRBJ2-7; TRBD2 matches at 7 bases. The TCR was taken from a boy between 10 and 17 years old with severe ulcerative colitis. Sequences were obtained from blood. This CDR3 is CASSFGSGASGEQYF. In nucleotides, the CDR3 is TGTGCCAGCAGCTTTGGCAGCGGGGCCTCGGGGGAGCAGTACTTC.